The T cell receptor (beta chain) described here comes from a study of T cell responses to AZD1222 COVID-19 vaccine. This CDR3 is built from 13 residues. The V end lost 5 bases, the J end lost 1 base, and 8 bases lay between the germline ends. Per the germline V gene, CDR1 is KGHSH and CDR2 is LQKENI. TCRdb's copy holds only in-frame clones and misses some; the assay was immunoSEQ multiplex PCR. The sample consists of around 190,000 clones, 70% to 90% of them appearing once. This clone came up a few times. Sequenced here: peripheral blood, sampled 28 days after the second AZD1222 dose. This TCR was sampled from an adult who received the AZD1222 COVID-19 vaccine. This chain joins TRBV18 and TRBJ1-1; the D gene is possibly TRBD1 (5 bases). This CDR3 reads CASSSTGNTEAFF. The CDR3 nucleotides are TGTGCCAGCTCATCCACAGGGAACACTGAAGCTTTCTTT.